Listed below are T cell receptor beta chains from one sample, sequenced in a study of identical twins. TCRdb re-called the 5' RACE reads with MiXCR, one entry per CDR3 protein. The table records 400,000 to 500,000 distinct CDR3 sequences, around a sixth of them present only once. Specimen: naive T cells sorted from blood. The receptor set was obtained from a man aged 45-65 years in good health. The CDR3 runs from the conserved cysteine through the conserved F or W. The D gene is left open where the match is weak. Some rows have no size entry. The others give once, few or many, or a class for an expanded clone.

.	TRBV12-3/TRBV12-4	TRBJ2-4	.	TGTGCCAGCAGTTTACGGGGGGCTGTAAACATTCAGTACTTC	CASSLRGAVNIQYF
many	TRBV5-1	TRBJ2-1	.	TGCGCCAGCAGCTTGGAGGCCGATGTCTACCTCTACAATGAGCAGTTCTTC	CASSLEADVYLYNEQFF
many	TRBV6-1	TRBJ1-1	.	TGTGCCAGCAGCCTAGGGATGGGGGGGACTGAAGCTTTCTTT	CASSLGMGGTEAFF
.	TRBV10-1	TRBJ2-6	.	TGCGCCAGCAGTGAGGGAAACTCTGGGGCCAACGTCCTGACTTTC	CASSEGNSGANVLTF
few	TRBV4-3	TRBJ2-4	TRBD2	TGCGCCAGCAGCCACTCGGGACTAGCGGGACCCCGAGCTCAGTACTTC	CASSHSGLAGPRAQYF
many	TRBV20-1	TRBJ1-2	.	TGCAGTGCTAGAGACCGGGCCGTCTATGGCTACACCTTC	CSARDRAVYGYTF
.	TRBV30	TRBJ2-1	.	TGTGCCTGGAGGAAAGGACTAAGGTATGAGCAGTTCTTC	CAWRKGLRYEQFF
.	TRBV15	TRBJ2-2	.	TGTGCCACCAGCAGCGACAACACCGGGGAGCTGTTTTTT	CATSSDNTGELFF
many	TRBV18	TRBJ1-2	.	TGTGCCAGCTCACTCTCACGGGACGTCGGCTACACCTTC	CASSLSRDVGYTF
many	TRBV4-2	TRBJ1-1	.	TGTGCCAGCAGCCAAGTACTTCAGGGCAAGAACACTGAAGCTTTCTTT	CASSQVLQGKNTEAFF
.	TRBV6-2/TRBV6-3	TRBJ2-3	TRBD2	TGTGCCAGCAGTTACTCGCGGGGGTCGGATACGCAGTATTTT	CASSYSRGSDTQYF
many	TRBV20-1	TRBJ1-5	TRBD1	TGCAGTGCGCTACAGGGGGCGATGGCCCCTAGCAATCAGCCCCAGCATTTT	CSALQGAMAPSNQPQHF
many	TRBV4-3	TRBJ1-3	.	TGCGCCAGCAGCCAAGGACCCGGAATCTCTGGAAACACCATATATTTT	CASSQGPGISGNTIYF
few	TRBV28	TRBJ2-3	.	TGTGCCAGCAGTTTAGCGGAGAGTAGACAACGACCAGATACGCAGTATTTT	CASSLAESRQRPDTQYF
.	TRBV7-3	TRBJ2-5	TRBD2	TGTGCCAGCAGCTTAATGGCCCCGGGAAGCGGGGGAGAGACCCAGTACTTC	CASSLMAPGSGGETQYF
many	TRBV20-1	TRBJ1-1	.	TGCAGTGCTAGAGAGGGGGCCCTCCGGACTGAAGCTTTCTTT	CSAREGALRTEAFF
many	TRBV27	TRBJ2-7	.	TGTGCCAGCAGACGGGCGGGATCCTACGAGCAGTACTTC	CASRRAGSYEQYF
many	TRBV5-1	TRBJ2-7	.	TGCGCCAGCAGCTTGGGTCTTGAGGATTCATACGAGCAGTACTTC	CASSLGLEDSYEQYF
few	TRBV4-1	TRBJ2-4	.	TGCGCCAGCAGCCAAGAACGGGTCTCCAAAAACATTCAGTACTTC	CASSQERVSKNIQYF
few	TRBV14	TRBJ2-1	.	TGTGCCAGCAGCCCGCGGGGACAGCCGTACAATGAGCAGTTCTTC	CASSPRGQPYNEQFF
many	TRBV12-3/TRBV12-4	TRBJ2-5	.	TGTGCCAGCAACCCTCCCGGGGGAAGCACAGAGACCCAGTACTTC	CASNPPGGSTETQYF
many	TRBV12-3/TRBV12-4	TRBJ1-2	TRBD1	TGTGCCAGCAGTTTTCCCGGGACAGACTATGGCTACACCTTC	CASSFPGTDYGYTF
.	TRBV20-1	TRBJ2-3	.	TGCAGTCAAAAAGGGGTGACGGGGACAGATACGCAGTATTTT	CSQKGVTGTDTQYF
.	TRBV24-1	TRBJ1-5	.	TGTGCCACCAGTGAAAAGGGACGGTTCCAGCCCCAGCATTTT	CATSEKGRFQPQHF
many	TRBV20-1	TRBJ2-7	TRBD2	TGCAGTGCTAGGGGCGGACTAGCGGCCTCCTACGAGCAGTACTTC	CSARGGLAASYEQYF
.	TRBV7-2	TRBJ1-2	.	TGTGCCAGCAGCCCGGGACCAGGGCCTGGCTACACCTTC	CASSPGPGPGYTF
many	TRBV5-5	TRBJ1-5	.	TGTGCCAGCAGTCCGACCCTTGGGGAAAATCAGCCCCAGCATTTT	CASSPTLGENQPQHF
many	TRBV24-1	TRBJ2-2	TRBD1	TGTGCCACCAGTGATTTTCGGGACAGGGGGGACGGGGAGCTGTTTTTT	CATSDFRDRGDGELFF
many	TRBV7-6	TRBJ2-7	.	TGTGCCAGCAGCCCCAGACGTGGGCACGAGCAGTACTTC	CASSPRRGHEQYF
few	TRBV7-2	TRBJ2-5	TRBD2	TGTGCCAGCAGCTTAACGGCGGGAGGGCCCTTTGAGACCCAGTACTTC	CASSLTAGGPFETQYF
few	TRBV12-3/TRBV12-4	TRBJ2-7	.	TGTGCCAGCAGCCTCAGGCCCTACGAGCAGTACTTC	CASSLRPYEQYF
few	TRBV6-2/TRBV6-3	TRBJ1-2	TRBD1	TGTGCCAGCACCACTGGAACCGTATGGACAGGGACCTTC	CASTTGTVWTGTF
few	TRBV20-1	TRBJ2-5	.	TGCAGTGCCCAGAGGCGAATTGGGGGGACCCAGTACTTC	CSAQRRIGGTQYF
few	TRBV27	TRBJ2-7	.	TGTGCCAGCCGGTCCACCCGGCTATACAACTACGAGCAGTACTTC	CASRSTRLYNYEQYF
.	TRBV5-1	TRBJ1-1	.	TGCGCCAGCAGCTTAGCGGCAGGGGTAGGCACTGAAGCTTTCTTT	CASSLAAGVGTEAFF